This TCR beta chain stems from a study of blood T cell repertoires in COVID-19 (dated by TCRdb to between 2020 and 2021). Regarding the study in general: Samples covering the acute and convalescent phases of COVID-19 were provided by collaborators in the United States, Italy and Spain. Where available, HLA class I and class II types were obtained from metadata supplied by the sample provider rather than from assay-based typing. The repertoires were released in a freely available public database intended as a resource for research on the immune response to SARS-CoV-2. The prospective study material was composed of cDNA or gDNA derived from T cells, B-cell-depleted T cells, or PBMCs. Subjects who had been exposed to COVID-19, were actively infected with it, or had recovered from it provided the deeply sampled blood TCRbeta repertoires that made up the dataset. The sample metadata nearly always contained a de-identified subject ID, COVID-19 status, age in years and sex. Samples were obtained from the ongoing ImmuneRACE study (first 160 participants) and from approximately 1,200 subjects provided by 6 global collaborators.

TCRbeta CDR3 regions were amplified from genomic DNA by means of the immunoSEQ Assay, a bias-controlled multiplex PCR. In the source study's methods: Nucleated cell counts per sample were estimated from amplification of reference gene primers within the assay. To quantify the absolute abundance of each unique TCRbeta CDR3 rearrangement, sequence reads were collapsed and filtered. Productive Simpson clonality was computed per sample as the square root of Simpson's diversity index over productive rearrangements. Sourced from immuneACCESS, this table was stored by TCRdb with only in-frame sequences that have V and J called. A share of the clones is absent; for the studies checked, an unresolved V gene accounts for under half, and the remainder has no known explanation. V, J and clone size were drawn from that table, and D and trimming were deduced from the DNA. The sample table holds 230,000 or so clones, of which around 84% were seen once. The ten largest make up about 7% of the sample.

The paper's findings and limits, for the study overall: The amount of clinical and demographic metadata varied by source and participant and was provided uncurated.

Turning to this clone: Its antigen specificity is not known. Per-base qualities were not stored, and no clone one base away is much larger.

After removal of 6 bases from V and 1 base from J, the junction retains 14 bases not matched to a gene. From the germline V gene, CDR1 is SNHLY and CDR2 is FYNNEI. The CDR3 measures 17 amino acids from cysteine to phenylalanine. CDR3 DNA is the only sequence kept; it has 51 bases, read in frame from the first base. Enrolling through a virtual design, the prospective study's participants ranged in age from about 18 to 100 years and lived across roughly 24 United States geographic areas. To assign participants to cohorts, the prospective study relied on clinical history that participants themselves reported in a screening survey and a study questionnaire. Exposed participants had been in contact, within 2 weeks of entering the study, with a person who had a PCR-confirmed or clinician-diagnosed case of COVID-19. Mobile phlebotomists in the prospective study collected whole blood, serum and a nasopharyngeal or oropharyngeal swab from every participant. Additional blood draws and questionnaires over a 2-month period could optionally be provided by prospective study participants. Before DNA extraction, prospective study blood samples were shipped either frozen or at room temperature.

The sequence came from a woman in her fifties or sixties who had been exposed to COVID-19. The sequenced sample consisted of PBMCs or T cells enriched from blood (not recorded which). The rearranged chain carries TRBV2 and TRBJ1-1; TRBD1 fits 7 bases in the junction. This receptor carries the CDR3 CASRKGRQGIRNTEAFF. The nucleotide sequence reads as follows: TGTGCCAGCAGGAAAGGCAGACAGGGTATAAGGAACACTGAAGCTTTCTTT.